The T cell receptor beta chain described here comes from a study of post-analysis software for immune sequencing data. Study conclusions and caveats: Relative to controls, patients with multiple sclerosis showed significantly lower normalized Chao1 diversity. Five TRBV segments occurring more often in patients than controls included TRBV5-6, TRBV5-1 and TRBV20-1.

cDNA libraries for TCR beta contained unique molecular identifiers. TCRdb itself ran the PCR reads through MiXCR, one entry per CDR3 protein. The sample yields hundreds of thousands of distinct CDR3 sequences, over 45% seen once. V was pared by 6 bases and J by 6 bases, with 10 bases between. The CDR3 is made up of 12 amino acids. Germline V gene lookup returns CDR1 ENHRY and CDR2 SYGVKD. Of note for this clonotype: Its antigen is not known.

V and J are TRBV10-3 and TRBJ2-3; the D gene is possibly TRBD1 (5 bases). The sample was blood. This clonotype was obtained from a girl aged 2-15 years with multiple sclerosis. The chain's CDR3 is CAIRGDVDTQYF. The CDR3 nucleotides are TGTGCCATCAGAGGGGATGTCGATACGCAGTATTTT.